This entry is about one T cell receptor (beta chain). The data are from a study of OX40 agonist ivuxolimab in advanced cancers. Germline V CDR1 and CDR2: SGHAT, FQNNGV. The CDR3 sequence is 14 residues long. V lost 1 base, J lost 1 base, and 7 bases lay in between. The repertoire was sequenced with immunoSEQ multiplex PCR; TCRdb's copy has only in-frame clones and lacks some. The table has about 28,000 clones, around nine tenths seen once. Sequencing used CD4+ or CD8+ T cells sorted from blood, obtained in a trial of the OX40 agonist ivuxolimab. The J gene is TRBJ1-1, the V gene TRBV11-2; D is uncertain. The clonotype comes from an adult with an advanced solid tumor such as melanoma, head and neck, liver or kidney cancer. The CDR3 is CASSLAAWNTEAFF. Written as DNA, the CDR3 is TGTGCCAGCAGCTTAGCTGCCTGGAACACTGAAGCTTTCTTT.